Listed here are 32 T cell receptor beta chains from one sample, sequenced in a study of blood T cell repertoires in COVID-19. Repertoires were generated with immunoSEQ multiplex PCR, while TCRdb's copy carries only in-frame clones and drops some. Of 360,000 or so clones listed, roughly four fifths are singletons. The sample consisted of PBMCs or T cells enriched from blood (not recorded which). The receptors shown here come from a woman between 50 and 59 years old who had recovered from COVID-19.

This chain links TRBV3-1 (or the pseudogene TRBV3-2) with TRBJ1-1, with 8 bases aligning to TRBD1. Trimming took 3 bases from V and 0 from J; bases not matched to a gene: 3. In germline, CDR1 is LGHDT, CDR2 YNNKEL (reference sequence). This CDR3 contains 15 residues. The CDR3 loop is CASSHGTGLNTEAFF. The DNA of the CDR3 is TGTGCCAGCAGCCATGGGACAGGTCTGAACACTGAAGCTTTCTTT.

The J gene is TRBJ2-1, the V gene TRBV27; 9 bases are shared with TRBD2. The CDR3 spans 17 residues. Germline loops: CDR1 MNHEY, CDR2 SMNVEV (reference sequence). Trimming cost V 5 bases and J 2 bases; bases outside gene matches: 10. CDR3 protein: CASSPPSGTGPYNEQFF. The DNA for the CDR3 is TGTGCCAGCAGTCCACCTAGCGGGACGGGGCCCTACAATGAGCAGTTCTTC.

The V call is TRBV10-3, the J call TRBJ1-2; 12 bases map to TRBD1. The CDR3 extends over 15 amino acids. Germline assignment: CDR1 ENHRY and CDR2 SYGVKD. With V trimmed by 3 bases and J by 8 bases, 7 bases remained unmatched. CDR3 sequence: CAISDSGQGALGYTF. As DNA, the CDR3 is TGTGCCATCAGTGATTCGGGACAGGGGGCGTTGGGCTACACCTTC.

CDR3 residues: CASSELRDNPPHF. In DNA, the CDR3 is TGTGCCAGCAGTGAACTAAGGGACAACCCTCCGCATTTT. The chain recombines TRBV6-1 with TRBJ1-5; tentatively, D is TRBD1 (6 bases). CDR3 size: 13 residues. Trimming pared 2 bases from V and 15 bases from J, leaving 17 bases between. Germline V gene data show CDR1 as MNHNS and CDR2 as SASEGT.

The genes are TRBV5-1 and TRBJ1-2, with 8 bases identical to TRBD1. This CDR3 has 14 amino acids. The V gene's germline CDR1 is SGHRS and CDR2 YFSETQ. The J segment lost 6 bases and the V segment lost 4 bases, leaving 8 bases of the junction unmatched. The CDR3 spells CASSPQGTGNGYTF. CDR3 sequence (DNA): TGCGCCAGCAGCCCCCAGGGGACAGGCAATGGCTACACCTTC.

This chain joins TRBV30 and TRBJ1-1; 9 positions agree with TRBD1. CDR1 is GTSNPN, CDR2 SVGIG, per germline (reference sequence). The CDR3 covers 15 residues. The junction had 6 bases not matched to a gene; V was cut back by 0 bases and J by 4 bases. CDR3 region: CAWSVRQGVGTEAFF. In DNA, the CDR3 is TGTGCCTGGAGTGTCCGACAGGGGGTTGGCACTGAAGCTTTCTTT. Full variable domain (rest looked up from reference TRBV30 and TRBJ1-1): SQTIHQWPATLVQPVGSPLSLECTVEGTSNPNLYWYRQAAGRGLQLLFYSVGIGQISSEVPQNLSASRPQDRQFILSSKKLLLSDSGFYLCAWSVRQGVGTEAFFGQGTRLTVV.

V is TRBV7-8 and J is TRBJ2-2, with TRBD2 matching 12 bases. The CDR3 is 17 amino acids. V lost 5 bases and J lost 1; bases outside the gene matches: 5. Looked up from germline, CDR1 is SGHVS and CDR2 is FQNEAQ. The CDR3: CASSGRLAGENTGELFF. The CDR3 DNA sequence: TGTGCCAGCAGCGGCAGACTAGCGGGGGAGAACACCGGGGAGCTGTTTTTT.

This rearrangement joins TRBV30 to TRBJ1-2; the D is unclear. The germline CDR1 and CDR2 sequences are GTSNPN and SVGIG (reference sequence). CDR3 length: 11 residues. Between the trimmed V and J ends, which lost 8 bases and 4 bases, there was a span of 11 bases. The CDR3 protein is CARALAYGYTF. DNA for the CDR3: TGTGCCAGGGCCTTGGCCTATGGCTACACCTTC.

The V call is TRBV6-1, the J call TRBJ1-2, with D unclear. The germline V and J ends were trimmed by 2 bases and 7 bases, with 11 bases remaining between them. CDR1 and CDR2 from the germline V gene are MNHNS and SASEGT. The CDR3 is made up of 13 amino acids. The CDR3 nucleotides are TGTGCCAGCAGTGAATCCCCAACAAGTGGCTACACCTTC. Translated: CASSESPTSGYTF.

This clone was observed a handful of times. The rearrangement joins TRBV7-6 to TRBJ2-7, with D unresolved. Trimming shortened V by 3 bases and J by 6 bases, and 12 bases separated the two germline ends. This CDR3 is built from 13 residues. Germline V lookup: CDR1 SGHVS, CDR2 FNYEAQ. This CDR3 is CASSFLRGLEQYF. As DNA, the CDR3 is TGTGCCAGCAGCTTCCTACGTGGGCTCGAGCAGTACTTC.

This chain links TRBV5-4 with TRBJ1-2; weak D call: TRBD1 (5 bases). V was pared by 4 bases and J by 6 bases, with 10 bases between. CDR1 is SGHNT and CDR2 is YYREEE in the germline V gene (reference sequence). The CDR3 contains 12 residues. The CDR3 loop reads CASSPGGNGYTF. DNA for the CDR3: TGTGCCAGCAGCCCCGGGGGGAATGGCTACACCTTC.

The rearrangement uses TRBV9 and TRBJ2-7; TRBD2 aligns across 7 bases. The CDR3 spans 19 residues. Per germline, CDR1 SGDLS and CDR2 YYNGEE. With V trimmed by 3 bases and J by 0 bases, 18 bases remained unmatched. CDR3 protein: CASSAPPTSVGATSYEQYF. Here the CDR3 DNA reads TGTGCCAGCAGCGCACCCCCCACTAGCGTTGGAGCGACCTCCTACGAGCAGTACTTC.

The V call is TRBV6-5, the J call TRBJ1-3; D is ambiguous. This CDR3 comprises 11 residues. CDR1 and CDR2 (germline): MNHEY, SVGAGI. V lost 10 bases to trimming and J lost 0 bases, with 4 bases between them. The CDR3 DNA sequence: TGTGCCACATCCTCTGGAAACACCATATATTTT. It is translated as CATSSGNTIYF.

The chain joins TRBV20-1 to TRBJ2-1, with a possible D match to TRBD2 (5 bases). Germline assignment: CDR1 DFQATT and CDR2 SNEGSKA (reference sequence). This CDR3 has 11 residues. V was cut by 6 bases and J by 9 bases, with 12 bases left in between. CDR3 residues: CSASTRSEQFF. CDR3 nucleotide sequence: TGCAGTGCCAGCACTAGATCTGAGCAGTTCTTC.

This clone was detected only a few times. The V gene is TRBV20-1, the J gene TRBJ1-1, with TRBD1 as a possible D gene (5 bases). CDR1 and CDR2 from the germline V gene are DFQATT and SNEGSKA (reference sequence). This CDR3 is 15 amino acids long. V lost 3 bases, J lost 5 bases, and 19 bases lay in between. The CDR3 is CSASDSMGRGTEAFF. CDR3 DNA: TGCAGTGCTAGTGACTCCATGGGGAGGGGAACTGAAGCTTTCTTT.

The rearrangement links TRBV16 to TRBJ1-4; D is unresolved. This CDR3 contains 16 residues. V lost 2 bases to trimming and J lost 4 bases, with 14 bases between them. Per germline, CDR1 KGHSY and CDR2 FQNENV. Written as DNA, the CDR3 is TGTGCCAGCAGCCAAGGAGTTGGCAGTCATAATGAAAAACTGTTTTTT. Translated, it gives CASSQGVGSHNEKLFF.

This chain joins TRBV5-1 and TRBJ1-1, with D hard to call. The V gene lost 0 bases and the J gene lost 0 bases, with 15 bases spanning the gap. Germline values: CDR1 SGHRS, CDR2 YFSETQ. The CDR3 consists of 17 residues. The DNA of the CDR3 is TGCGCCAGCAGCTTGGGGTGGAGGGCGGGTTTGAACACTGAAGCTTTCTTT. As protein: CASSLGWRAGLNTEAFF.

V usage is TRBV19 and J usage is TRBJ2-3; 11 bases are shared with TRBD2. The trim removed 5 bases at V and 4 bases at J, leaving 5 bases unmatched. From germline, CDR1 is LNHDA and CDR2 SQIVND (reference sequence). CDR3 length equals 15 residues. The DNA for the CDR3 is TGTGCCAGTAGTTTAACTAGCGGGGGTGCAGATACGCAGTATTTT. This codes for CASSLTSGGADTQYF.

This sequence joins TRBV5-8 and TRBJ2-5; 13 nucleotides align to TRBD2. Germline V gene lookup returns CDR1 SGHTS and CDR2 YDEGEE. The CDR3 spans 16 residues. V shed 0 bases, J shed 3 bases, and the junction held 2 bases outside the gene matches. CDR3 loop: CASSLDGTSGEETQYF. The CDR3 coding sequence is TGTGCCAGCAGCTTGGACGGGACTAGCGGGGAAGAGACCCAGTACTTC.

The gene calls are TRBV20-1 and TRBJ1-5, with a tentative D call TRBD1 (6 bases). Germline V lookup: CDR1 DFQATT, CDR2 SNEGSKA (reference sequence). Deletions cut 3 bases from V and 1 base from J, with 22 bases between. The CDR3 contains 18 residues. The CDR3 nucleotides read TGCAGTGCTAGTGAGTTCAGGGGTCGGGGTGTAAGCAATCAGCCCCAGCATTTT. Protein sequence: CSASEFRGRGVSNQPQHF.

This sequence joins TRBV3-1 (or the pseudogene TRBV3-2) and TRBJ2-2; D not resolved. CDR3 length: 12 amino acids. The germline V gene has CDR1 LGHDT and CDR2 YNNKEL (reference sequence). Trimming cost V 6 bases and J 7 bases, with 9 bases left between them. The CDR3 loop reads CASSYMSGELFF. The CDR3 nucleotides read TGTGCCAGCAGTTATATGAGCGGGGAGCTGTTTTTT.

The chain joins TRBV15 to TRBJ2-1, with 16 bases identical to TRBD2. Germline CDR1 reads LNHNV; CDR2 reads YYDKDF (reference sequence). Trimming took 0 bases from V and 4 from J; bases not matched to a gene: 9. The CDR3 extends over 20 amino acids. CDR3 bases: TGTGCCACCAGCAGAGAGGGACTAGCGGGAGGGCAGGGATTATACAATGAGCAGTTCTTC. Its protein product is CATSREGLAGGQGLYNEQFF.

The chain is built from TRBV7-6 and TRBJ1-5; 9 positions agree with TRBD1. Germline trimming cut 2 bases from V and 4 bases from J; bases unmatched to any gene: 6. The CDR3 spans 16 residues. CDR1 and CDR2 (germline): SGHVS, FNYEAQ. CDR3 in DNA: TGTGCCAGCAGCTTAATTCCCGGGACAGGGAATCAGCCCCAGCATTTT. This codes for CASSLIPGTGNQPQHF.

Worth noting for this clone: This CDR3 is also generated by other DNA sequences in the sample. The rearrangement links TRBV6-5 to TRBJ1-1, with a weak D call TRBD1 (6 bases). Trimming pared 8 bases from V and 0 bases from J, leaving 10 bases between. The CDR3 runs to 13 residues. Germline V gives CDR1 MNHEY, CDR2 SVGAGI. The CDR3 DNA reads TGTGCCAGCCGTACAGGGTTGAACACTGAAGCTTTCTTT. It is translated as CASRTGLNTEAFF.

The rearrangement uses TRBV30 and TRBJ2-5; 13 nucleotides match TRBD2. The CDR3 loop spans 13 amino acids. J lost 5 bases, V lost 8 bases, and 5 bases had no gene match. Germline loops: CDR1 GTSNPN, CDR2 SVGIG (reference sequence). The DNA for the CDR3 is TGTGCCGGGGGACTAGCGGGGTTGGAGACCCAGTACTTC. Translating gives CAGGLAGLETQYF.

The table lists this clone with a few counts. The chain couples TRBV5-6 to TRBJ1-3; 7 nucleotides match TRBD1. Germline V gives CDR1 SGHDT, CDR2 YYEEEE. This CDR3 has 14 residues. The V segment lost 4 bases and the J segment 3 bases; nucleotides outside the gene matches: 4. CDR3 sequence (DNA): TGTGCCAGCAGCATTACAGGGGTTGGAAACACCATATATTTT. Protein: CASSITGVGNTIYF.

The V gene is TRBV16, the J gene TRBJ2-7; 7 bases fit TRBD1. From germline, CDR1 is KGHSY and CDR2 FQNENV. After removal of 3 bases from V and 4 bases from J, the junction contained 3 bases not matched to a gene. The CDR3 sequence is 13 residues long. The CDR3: CASSQGQLYEQYF. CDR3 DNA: TGTGCCAGCAGCCAGGGACAGCTTTACGAGCAGTACTTC. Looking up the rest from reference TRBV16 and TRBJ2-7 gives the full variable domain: GEEVAQTPKHLVRGEGQKAKLYCAPIKGHSYVFWYQQVLKNEFKFLISFQNENVFDETGMPKERFSAKCLPNSPCSLEIQATKLEDSAVYFCASSQGQLYEQYFGPGTRLTVT.

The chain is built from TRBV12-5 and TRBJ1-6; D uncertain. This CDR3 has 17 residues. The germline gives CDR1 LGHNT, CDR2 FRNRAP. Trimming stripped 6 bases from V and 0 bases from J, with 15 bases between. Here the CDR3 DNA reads TGTGCTAGTGGGGAAGGACTCCCGAGCTCCTATAATTCACCCCTCCACTTT. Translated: CASGEGLPSSYNSPLHF.

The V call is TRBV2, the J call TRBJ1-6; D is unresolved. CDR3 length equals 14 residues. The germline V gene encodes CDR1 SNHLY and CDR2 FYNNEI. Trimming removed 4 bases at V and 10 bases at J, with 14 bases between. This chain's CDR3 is CASSGYSTLSPLHF. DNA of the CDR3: TGTGCCAGCAGTGGGTACAGTACTTTGTCACCCCTCCACTTT.

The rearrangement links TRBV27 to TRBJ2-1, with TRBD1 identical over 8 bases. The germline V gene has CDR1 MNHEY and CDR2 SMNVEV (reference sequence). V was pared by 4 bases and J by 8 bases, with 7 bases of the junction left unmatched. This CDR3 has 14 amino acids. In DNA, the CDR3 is TGTGCCAGCAGTTCACGGACAGGGAGGCATGAGCAGTTCTTC. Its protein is CASSSRTGRHEQFF.

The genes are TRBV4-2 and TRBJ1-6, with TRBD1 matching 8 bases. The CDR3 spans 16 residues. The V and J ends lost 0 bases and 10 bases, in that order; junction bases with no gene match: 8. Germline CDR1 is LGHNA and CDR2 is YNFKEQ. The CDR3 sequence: CASSQEGRQGRSPLHF. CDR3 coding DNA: TGTGCCAGCAGCCAAGAGGGACGACAGGGGAGATCACCCCTCCACTTT.

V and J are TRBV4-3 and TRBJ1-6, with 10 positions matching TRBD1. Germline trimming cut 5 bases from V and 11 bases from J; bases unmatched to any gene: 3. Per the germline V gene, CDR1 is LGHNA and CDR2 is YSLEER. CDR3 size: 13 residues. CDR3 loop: CASSDRGRTPLHF. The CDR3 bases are TGCGCCAGCAGCGACAGGGGGCGAACACCCCTCCACTTT.